This TCR beta chain is from a study of breast tumors, draining lymph nodes, adjacent tissues. For this clonotype: Its antigen is still unknown.

From the multiplex PCR reads, TCRdb called clonotypes with MiXCR, one entry per CDR3 protein. The sample carries about 21,000 distinct CDR3 sequences, about 38% recorded once. Broader study findings: Compared with lymph nodes, tumors were less diverse; compared with nontumor tissue, more.

This CDR3 is 14 amino acids long. Between the trimmed V and J ends, which lost 0 bases and 5 bases, there was a span of 7 bases. Looked up from germline, CDR1 is SGHTA and CDR2 is FQGTGA. The rearrangement links TRBV7-3 to TRBJ2-2, with D unresolved. The clonotype originates from a female donor with breast cancer. Some clones in this sample may be carry-over from other donors' samples. The specimen sequenced was breast tumor tissue. The CDR3 loop reads CASSLTRFTGELFF. The CDR3 DNA reads as TGTGCCAGCAGCTTAACGCGATTTACCGGGGAGCTGTTTTTT.